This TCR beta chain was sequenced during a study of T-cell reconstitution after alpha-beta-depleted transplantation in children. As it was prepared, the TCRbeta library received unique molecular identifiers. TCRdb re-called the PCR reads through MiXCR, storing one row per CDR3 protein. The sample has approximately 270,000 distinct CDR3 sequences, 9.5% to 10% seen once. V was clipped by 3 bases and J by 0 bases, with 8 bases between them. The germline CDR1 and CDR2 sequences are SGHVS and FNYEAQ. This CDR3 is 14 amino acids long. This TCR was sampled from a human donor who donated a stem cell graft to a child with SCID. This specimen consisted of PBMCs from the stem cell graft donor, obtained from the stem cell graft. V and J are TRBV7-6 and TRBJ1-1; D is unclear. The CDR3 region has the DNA TGTGCCAGCAGCTTGTATCCCATGAACACTGAAGCTTTCTTT. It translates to CASSLYPMNTEAFF.